A selection of T cell receptor beta chains follows, all from one sample in a study of cytomegalovirus exposure and HLA in healthy donors. Method: immunoSEQ multiplex PCR; TCRdb's copy keeps in-frame clones and lacks some. The sample has roughly 71,000 clones, 94% seen once. The specimen sequenced was PBMCs. The receptors shown here come from a young woman in good health and CMV-seronegative. Each CDR3 is given with its conserved first and last residue. A D gene is named only where the DNA matches it firmly. Part of the rows lack a size; the others show once, few, many or a class for expanded clones.

V: TRBV4-3
D: -
size: -
J: TRBJ1-2
CDR3: CASSRGHFSNGYTF
DNA: TGCGCCAGCAGCCGGGGACATTTTTCTAATGGCTACACCTTC

V: TRBV5-5
D: -
size: -
J: TRBJ1-3
CDR3: CASSAGGVSGNTIYF
DNA: TGTGCCAGCAGCGCTGGCGGTGTATCTGGAAACACCATATATTTT

V: TRBV7-9
D: -
size: -
J: TRBJ1-5
CDR3: CASSLDGGGNQPQHF
DNA: TGTGCCAGCAGCTTAGACGGGGGTGGCAATCAGCCCCAGCATTTT

V: TRBV19
D: -
size: -
J: TRBJ1-2
CDR3: CASSFRVDYGYTF
DNA: TGTGCCAGTAGTTTCCGGGTGGACTATGGCTACACCTTC

V: TRBV30
D: -
size: -
J: TRBJ1-5
CDR3: CAWSPRGGNQPQHF
DNA: TGTGCCTGGAGTCCCCGCGGGGGCAATCAGCCCCAGCATTTT

V: TRBV27
D: TRBD1
size: -
J: TRBJ1-2
CDR3: CASSKRTGNYGYTF
DNA: TGTGCCAGCAGTAAAAGGACAGGGAACTATGGCTACACCTTC

V: TRBV19
D: TRBD1
size: few
J: TRBJ1-5
CDR3: CASNRGDNQPQHF
DNA: TGTGCCAGTAACAGGGGAGACAATCAGCCCCAGCATTTT

V: TRBV9
D: TRBD2
size: -
J: TRBJ2-5
CDR3: CASSVGWLGGGARETQYF
DNA: TGTGCCAGCAGCGTAGGATGGTTGGGCGGGGGGGCAAGGGAGACCCAGTACTTC

V: TRBV7-7
D: -
size: -
J: TRBJ2-1
CDR3: CASSSGGQGYNEQFF
DNA: TGTGCTAGCAGCTCCGGTGGGCAGGGTTACAATGAGCAGTTCTTC

V: TRBV18
D: TRBD1
size: -
J: TRBJ1-2
CDR3: CASSPSRTGFNYGYTF
DNA: TGTGCCAGCTCACCCTCGCGGACAGGGTTTAACTATGGCTACACCTTC

V: TRBV6-4
D: TRBD2
size: -
J: TRBJ2-2
CDR3: CASSGSERENTGELFF
DNA: TGTGCCAGCAGTGGGTCCGAGCGGGAGAACACCGGGGAGCTGTTTTTT

V: TRBV6-6
D: TRBD1
size: -
J: TRBJ1-2
CDR3: CASSYAPGQGTGGYTF
DNA: TGTGCCAGCAGCTACGCTCCGGGACAGGGGACGGGAGGCTACACCTTC

V: TRBV28
D: TRBD1
size: -
J: TRBJ1-2
CDR3: CASSSTGTGGNGYTF
DNA: TGTGCCAGCAGTTCTACCGGGACAGGGGGCAATGGCTACACCTTC

V: TRBV2
D: -
size: once
J: TRBJ1-5
CDR3: CASRKEDFPHQPQHF
DNA: TGTGCCAGCAGGAAGGAGGACTTCCCCCATCAGCCCCAGCATTTT

V: TRBV14
D: -
size: -
J: TRBJ2-7
CDR3: CASSQELDSTYEQYF
DNA: TGTGCCAGCAGCCAGGAACTTGACAGTACCTACGAGCAGTACTTC

V: TRBV7-8
D: TRBD1
size: -
J: TRBJ1-1
CDR3: CASSLGGGARTEAFF
DNA: TGTGCCAGCAGCTTAGGAGGGGGCGCGCGAACTGAAGCTTTCTTT

V: TRBV7-9
D: -
size: -
J: TRBJ2-2
CDR3: CASSLAGGPGELFF
DNA: TGTGCCAGCAGCTTAGCGGGGGGTCCCGGGGAGCTGTTTTTT

V: TRBV4-2
D: TRBD2
size: -
J: TRBJ2-1
CDR3: CASSQGGGDYNEQFF
DNA: TGTGCCAGCAGCCAGGGCGGGGGGGATTACAATGAGCAGTTCTTC

V: TRBV7-2
D: -
size: -
J: TRBJ2-3
CDR3: CASSLARGGDTQYF
DNA: TGTGCCAGCAGCTTAGCGCGGGGCGGCGATACGCAGTATTTT

V: TRBV5-1
D: TRBD1
size: once
J: TRBJ2-5
CDR3: CASVPGQGIGETQYF
DNA: TGCGCCAGCGTCCCGGGACAGGGGATAGGAGAGACCCAGTACTTC

V: TRBV6-4
D: TRBD2
size: -
J: TRBJ2-3
CDR3: CASSEAGNTDTQYF
DNA: TGTGCCAGCAGTGAAGCGGGGAACACAGATACGCAGTATTTT

V: TRBV19
D: TRBD1
size: -
J: TRBJ2-7
CDR3: CASTQGQGRYEQYF
DNA: TGTGCCAGTACCCAAGGACAGGGGAGATACGAGCAGTACTTC

V: TRBV28
D: TRBD1
size: -
J: TRBJ2-7
CDR3: CASSLPGQGSYEQYF
DNA: TGTGCCAGCAGTTTACCCGGACAGGGATCCTACGAGCAGTACTTC

V: TRBV28
D: -
size: -
J: TRBJ1-2
CDR3: CASSFGARNYGYTF
DNA: TGTGCCAGCAGTTTTGGGGCCAGGAACTATGGCTACACCTTC

V: TRBV5-6
D: -
size: -
J: TRBJ1-2
CDR3: CASSLFQGQFRNGYTF
DNA: TGTGCCAGCAGCTTGTTTCAGGGGCAGTTTAGAAATGGCTACACCTTC

V: TRBV7-7
D: -
size: -
J: TRBJ2-7
CDR3: CASSLGSASVDEQYF
DNA: TGTGCTAGCAGCTTAGGGTCAGCTAGCGTCGACGAGCAGTACTTC

V: TRBV9
D: TRBD2
size: -
J: TRBJ2-3
CDR3: CASSHQKQRGSTDTQYF
DNA: TGTGCCAGCAGCCACCAAAAACAGCGGGGTAGCACAGATACGCAGTATTTT

V: TRBV11-2
D: -
size: -
J: TRBJ2-2
CDR3: CASSSVRLSTGELFF
DNA: TGTGCCAGCAGCTCGGTGAGGTTGAGCACCGGGGAGCTGTTTTTT

V: TRBV18
D: TRBD1
size: -
J: TRBJ1-2
CDR3: CASSPGTGHNYGYTF
DNA: TGTGCCAGCTCACCTGGGACAGGACATAACTATGGCTACACCTTC

V: TRBV6-5
D: TRBD1
size: -
J: TRBJ1-4
CDR3: CASSYRGQGEKLFF
DNA: TGTGCCAGCAGTTACAGGGGGCAGGGGGAAAAACTGTTTTTT

V: TRBV9
D: -
size: -
J: TRBJ2-5
CDR3: CASSVEAGTQYF
DNA: TGTGCCAGCAGCGTAGAGGCGGGTACCCAGTACTTC

V: TRBV6-6
D: -
size: -
J: TRBJ1-1
CDR3: CASRESANTEAFF
DNA: TGTGCCAGCAGGGAGAGCGCAAACACTGAAGCTTTCTTT

V: TRBV27
D: -
size: -
J: TRBJ2-7
CDR3: CASRRTGTYEQYF
DNA: TGTGCCAGCAGGAGGACCGGGACCTACGAGCAGTACTTC

V: TRBV11-2
D: TRBD2
size: -
J: TRBJ2-7
CDR3: CASSLPPGGREQYF
DNA: TGTGCCAGCAGCCTCCCTCCGGGGGGGCGCGAGCAGTACTTC

V: TRBV28
D: TRBD2
size: -
J: TRBJ2-3
CDR3: CASGTPGLAGIDTQYF
DNA: TGTGCCAGCGGTACACCGGGACTAGCGGGGATAGATACGCAGTATTTT

V: TRBV28
D: -
size: -
J: TRBJ2-7
CDR3: CASSFIPYEQYF
DNA: TGTGCCAGCAGTTTTATTCCCTACGAGCAGTACTTC

V: TRBV28
D: -
size: -
J: TRBJ1-2
CDR3: CASSTTAYGYTF
DNA: TGTGCCAGCAGCACTACCGCCTATGGCTACACCTTC

V: TRBV6-5
D: TRBD2
size: once
J: TRBJ2-4
CDR3: CASRGEGAKNIQYF
DNA: TGTGCCAGCAGAGGGGAGGGGGCCAAAAACATTCAGTACTTC

V: TRBV13
D: TRBD1
size: -
J: TRBJ2-3
CDR3: CASSERDRDRGRFTDTQYF
DNA: TGTGCCAGCAGCGAGCGAGACCGGGACAGGGGGCGGTTTACAGATACGCAGTATTTT

V: TRBV18
D: -
size: -
J: TRBJ2-5
CDR3: CASSQQETQYF
DNA: TGTGCCAGCTCCCAACAAGAGACCCAGTACTTC

V: TRBV19
D: -
size: -
J: TRBJ2-3
CDR3: CATGELRNTQYF
DNA: TGTGCCACCGGGGAGCTTCGAAATACGCAGTATTTT

V: TRBV4-3
D: -
size: -
J: TRBJ1-3
CDR3: CASSQEWRLTPVFSGNTIYF
DNA: TGCGCCAGCAGCCAAGAATGGCGGTTAACCCCCGTTTTTTCTGGAAACACCATATATTTT

V: TRBV18
D: -
size: -
J: TRBJ2-7
CDR3: CASSRGQVPEQYF
DNA: TGTGCCAGCTCACGGGGGCAGGTCCCCGAGCAGTACTTC

V: TRBV27
D: TRBD1
size: -
J: TRBJ1-1
CDR3: CASSFRGRFSTEAFF
DNA: TGTGCCAGCAGTTTCAGGGGGCGTTTTAGCACTGAAGCTTTCTTT

V: TRBV6-6
D: TRBD1
size: -
J: TRBJ1-1
CDR3: CASSYGQVNTEAFF
DNA: TGTGCCAGCAGTTACGGACAGGTGAACACTGAAGCTTTCTTT

V: TRBV14
D: -
size: -
J: TRBJ1-1
CDR3: CASAPLRGDFTEAFF
DNA: TGTGCCAGCGCCCCTCTAAGGGGCGATTTCACTGAAGCTTTCTTT

V: TRBV5-6
D: -
size: -
J: TRBJ2-1
CDR3: CASSLGVGAYNEQFF
DNA: TGTGCCAGCAGCTTGGGGGTTGGGGCATACAATGAGCAGTTCTTC

V: TRBV28
D: -
size: -
J: TRBJ1-1
CDR3: CASSLLQARAFF
DNA: TGTGCCAGCAGTTTATTACAGGCACGAGCTTTCTTT

V: TRBV4-1
D: TRBD1
size: -
J: TRBJ2-2
CDR3: CASSQGSWTGITGELFF
DNA: TGCGCCAGCAGCCAAGGGAGCTGGACAGGGATCACCGGGGAGCTGTTTTTT